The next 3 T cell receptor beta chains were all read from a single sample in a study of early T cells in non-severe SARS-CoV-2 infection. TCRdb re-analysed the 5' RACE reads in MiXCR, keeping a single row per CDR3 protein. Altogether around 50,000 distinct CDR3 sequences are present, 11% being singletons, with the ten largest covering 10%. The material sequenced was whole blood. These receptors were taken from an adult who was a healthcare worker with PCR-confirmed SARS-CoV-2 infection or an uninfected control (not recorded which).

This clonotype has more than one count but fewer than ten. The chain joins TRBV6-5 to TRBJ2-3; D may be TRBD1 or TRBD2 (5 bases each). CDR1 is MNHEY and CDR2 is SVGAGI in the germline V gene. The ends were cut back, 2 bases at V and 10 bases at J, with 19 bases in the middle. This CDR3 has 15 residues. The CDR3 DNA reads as TGTGCCAGCAGTTACCAAGGGACCAACCCGAGGCCGCAGTATTTT. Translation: CASSYQGTNPRPQYF.

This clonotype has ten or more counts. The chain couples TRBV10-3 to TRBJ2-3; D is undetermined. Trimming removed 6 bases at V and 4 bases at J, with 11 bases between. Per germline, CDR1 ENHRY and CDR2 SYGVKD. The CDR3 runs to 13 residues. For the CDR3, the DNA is TGTGCCATCAGGGATGGGTTATCAGATACGCAGTATTTT. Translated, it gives CAIRDGLSDTQYF.

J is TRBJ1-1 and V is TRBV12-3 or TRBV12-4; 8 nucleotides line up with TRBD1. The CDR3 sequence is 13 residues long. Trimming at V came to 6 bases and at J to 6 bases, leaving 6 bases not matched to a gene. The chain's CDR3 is CASRETGDAEAFF. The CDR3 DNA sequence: TGTGCCAGCAGAGAGACAGGGGACGCTGAAGCTTTCTTT.